The present T cell receptor (beta chain) was sequenced within a study of blood T cells in healthy people across ages (dated by TCRdb to 2015 to 2017). Study-wide context: In model experiments, roughly one uniquely barcoded TCR beta cDNA molecule per two T cells was captured by template switching. The study measured age-related changes in TCR beta repertoire diversity using deep sequencing normalized with unique cDNA molecular identifiers. The donors were divided into four age groups: young (average about 16 years), middle-aged (about 40), aged (about 56) and long-lived (82). To avoid experimental bias, donors of different ages were spread randomly across the sequencing lanes. Using the same blood draw, the study looked at two additional independent replicas of 1 million unique cDNA reads for two donors, one aged 18 to 29 and the other aged 80 or older.

What the research found in general, with its limitations: There was a strong correlation between observed TCR beta diversity and the percentage of naive T cells measured by flow cytometry. Estimates of total diversity from one million sequenced T cells were regarded as lower bounds and underestimates. Because the CMV infection status of the donors was unknown, age-related changes in expanded clonotypes may potentially have been confounded. Bulk unsorted PBMC profiling prevented conclusive comparison of naive and antigen-experienced compartments. The long-lived group showed more naive CD4+ T cells, fewer expanded clones and increased TCR diversity than the aged group, suggesting age selection. As age increased, observed TCR beta diversity per million T cells dropped in a roughly linear way, and a significant reduction was already evident by age 40.

On this clonotype: Its antigen target is currently unknown. Base qualities are not at hand, and no much larger clone is one base apart.

Library prep was done by 5' RACE. The instrument was an Illumina HiSeq 2500. A second about 6 to 11 cycle PCR used a sample-barcoded 5' primer and a J-beta primer mix. Each TCR beta cDNA molecule received a unique molecular identifier from a template-switch 5' adaptor carrying 12 random nucleotides. Each sample yielded at least 2.5 million CDR3-containing paired-end reads. The Mint cDNA synthesis kit, primed by a TRBC-specific oligonucleotide, was used to synthesize first-strand cDNA from all RNA. Following uracil-DNA glycosylase treatment, all cDNA underwent a first 18-cycle PCR with the universal primers M1SS and BC2_uni_R. In the paper's pipeline: For normalization, 1 million high-quality reads were randomly selected from each sample, with every read carrying a distinct molecular identifier. Instead of being binned into consensus sequences, reads that shared molecular identifiers were thrown out. CDR3 identification, clonotype clustering and error correction used MiTCR with a Q25 quality threshold and the strictest error-elimination algorithm. A nonparametric unseen species model with Euler transformation was used to estimate a lower bound on total TCR beta diversity. The public sequencing data were trimmed at Q25 with fastp and processed into clonotypes with MiXCR by TCRdb, which kept only in-frame beta chains. Duplicate CDR3 protein sequences are folded into a single record with the most common DNA and genes. The V and J calls were determined by TCRdb, not by the authors. This sample comprises fewer than 1 million distinct CDR3 sequences, around two fifths of them detected only once. The biggest ten clones account for under 20% of the sample.

The V and J ends are trimmed by 6 bases and 5 bases, leaving 11 bases between them. Taken from cysteine to phenylalanine, the CDR3 has 12 residues. The CDR3 DNA has 36 bases and is translated from base 1. CDR1 and CDR2 (DFQATT, SNEGSKA) derive from the germline V gene (reference sequence). The 39 donors, aged 6 to 90 years, were systemically healthy Caucasian individuals from Russia. Ten milliliters of peripheral blood were drawn from each donor into EDTA-treated Vacutainer tubes. Ficoll-Paque density-gradient centrifugation was used to isolate PBMCs, with at least 6.5 million obtained per sample. Trizol reagent was used to extract total RNA from the PBMCs, yielding at least 5.5 micrograms per sample. The percentages of naive CD45RAhigh/CD27high T cells were determined by flow cytometry on a PBMC aliquot from every donor.

Sequencing was performed on blood. The chain is made from TRBV20-1 and TRBJ2-4; there is no confident call for the D gene. This sequence was found in a man in his fifties or sixties in good health. The DNA reads as follows: TGCAGTGCCCCGGAAACGGAAAACATTCAGTACTTC. This sequence encodes CSAPETENIQYF.